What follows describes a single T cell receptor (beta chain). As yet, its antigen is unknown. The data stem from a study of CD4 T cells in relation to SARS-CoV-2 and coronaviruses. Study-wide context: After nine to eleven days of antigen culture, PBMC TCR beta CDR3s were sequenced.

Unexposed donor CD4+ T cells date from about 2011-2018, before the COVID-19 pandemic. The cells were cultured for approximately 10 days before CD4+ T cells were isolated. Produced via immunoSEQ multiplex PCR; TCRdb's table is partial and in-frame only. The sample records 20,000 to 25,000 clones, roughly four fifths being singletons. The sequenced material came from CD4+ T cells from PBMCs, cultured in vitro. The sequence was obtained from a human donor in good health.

This CDR3 is CASSQSTGWELNYGYTF. The CDR3 coding sequence is TGCGCCAGCAGCCAGTCGACAGGGTGGGAGCTTAACTATGGCTACACCTTC. The J gene is TRBJ1-2, the V gene TRBV4-3; 7 positions agree with TRBD1. The CDR3 loop spans 17 amino acids. Germline V gene sequence: CDR1 LGHNA, CDR2 YSLEER. The J segment lost 1 base and the V segment lost 3 bases, leaving 11 bases of the junction unmatched.